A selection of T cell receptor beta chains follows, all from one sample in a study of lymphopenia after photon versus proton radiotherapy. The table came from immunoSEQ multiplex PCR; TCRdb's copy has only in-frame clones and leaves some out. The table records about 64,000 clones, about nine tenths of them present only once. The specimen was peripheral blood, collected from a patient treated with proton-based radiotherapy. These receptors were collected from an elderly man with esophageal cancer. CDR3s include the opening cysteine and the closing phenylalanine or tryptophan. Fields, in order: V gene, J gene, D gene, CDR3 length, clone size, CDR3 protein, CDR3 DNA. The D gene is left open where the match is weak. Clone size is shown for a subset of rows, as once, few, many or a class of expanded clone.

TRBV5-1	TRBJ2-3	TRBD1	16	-	CASSLAGTGRADTQYF	TGCGCCAGCAGCTTGGCCGGGACAGGGCGCGCAGATACGCAGTATTTT
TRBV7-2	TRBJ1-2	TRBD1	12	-	CASRQDRFGYTF	TGTGCCAGCAGACAGGACAGGTTCGGCTACACCTTC
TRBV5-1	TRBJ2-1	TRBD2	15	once	CASSLDPSGNDEQFF	TGCGCCAGCAGCTTGGATCCTAGCGGGAATGATGAGCAGTTCTTC
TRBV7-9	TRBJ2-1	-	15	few	CASSPQGRSHNEQFF	TGTGCCAGCAGCCCCCAGGGACGGAGTCACAATGAGCAGTTCTTC
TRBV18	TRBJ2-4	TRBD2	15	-	CASSPNAGGENIQYF	TGTGCCAGCTCACCCAACGCGGGGGGCGAAAACATTCAGTACTTC
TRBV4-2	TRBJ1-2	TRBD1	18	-	CASSRSQGADRFNYGYTF	TGTGCCAGCAGCCGAAGCCAGGGGGCCGACCGCTTTAACTATGGCTACACCTTC
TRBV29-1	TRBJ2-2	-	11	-	CSVVATGELFF	TGCAGCGTTGTTGCCACCGGGGAGCTGTTTTTT
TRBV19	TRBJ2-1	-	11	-	CASLAYNEQFF	TGTGCCAGTCTCGCATACAATGAGCAGTTCTTC
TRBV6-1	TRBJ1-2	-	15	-	CASSEGTALDYGYTF	TGTGCCAGCAGTGAAGGGACAGCCCTAGACTATGGCTACACCTTC
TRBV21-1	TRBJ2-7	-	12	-	CASSKSDSEQYF	TGTGCCAGCAGCAAGAGCGATAGCGAGCAGTACTTC
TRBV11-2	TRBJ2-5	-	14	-	CASSLGQYQETQYF	TGTGCCAGCAGCTTAGGGCAGTACCAAGAGACCCAGTACTTC
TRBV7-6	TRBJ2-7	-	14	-	CASSSTGRGFEQYF	TGTGCCAGCAGCTCGACAGGCAGAGGGTTCGAGCAGTACTTC
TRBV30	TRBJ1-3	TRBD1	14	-	CAWSATGAGNTIYF	TGTGCCTGGAGCGCAACAGGGGCTGGAAACACCATATATTTT
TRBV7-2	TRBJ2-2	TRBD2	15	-	CASSSTGRPTGELFF	TGTGCCAGCAGCTCAACCGGGAGGCCCACCGGGGAGCTGTTTTTT
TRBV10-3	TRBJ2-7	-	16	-	CAISVGGDRSSYEQYF	TGTGCCATCAGTGTTGGTGGGGACCGCAGCTCCTACGAGCAGTACTTC
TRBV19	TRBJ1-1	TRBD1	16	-	CASSSGTALRYTEAFF	TGTGCCAGTAGTTCCGGGACAGCTTTGAGGTACACTGAAGCTTTCTTT
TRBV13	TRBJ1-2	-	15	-	CASSAPLGGAGGYTF	TGTGCCAGCAGCGCGCCGCTGGGCGGGGCTGGTGGCTACACCTTC
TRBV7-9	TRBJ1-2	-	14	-	CASSFAGADYGYTF	TGTGCCAGCAGCTTTGCGGGTGCCGACTATGGCTACACCTTC